This T cell receptor beta chain originates from a study of control samples from healthy donors and cancer patients. Method: immunoSEQ multiplex PCR; TCRdb's copy keeps in-frame clones and lacks some. The table has over 110,000 clones, approximately 86% seen once; the top ten hold roughly 8.7%. The receptor was isolated from a woman aged 30 to 39 in good health. Sequenced sample: blood.

CDR3 residues: CASSLRGHDGYTF. The CDR3 DNA is TGTGCCAGCAGCTTGAGGGGGCATGATGGCTACACCTTC. The chain employs TRBV11-2 and TRBJ1-2, with 7 bases matching TRBD1. V trimming: 3 bases; J trimming: 6 bases; junction bases outside the gene matches: 4. Germline V gene lookup returns CDR1 SGHAT and CDR2 FQNNGV. The CDR3 extends over 13 amino acids.